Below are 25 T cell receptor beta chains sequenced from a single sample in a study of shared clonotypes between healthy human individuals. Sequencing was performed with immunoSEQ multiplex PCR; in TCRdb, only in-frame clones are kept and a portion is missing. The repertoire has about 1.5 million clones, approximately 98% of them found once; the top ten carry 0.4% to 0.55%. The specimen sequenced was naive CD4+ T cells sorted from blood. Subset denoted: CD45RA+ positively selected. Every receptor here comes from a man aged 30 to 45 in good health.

The CDR3 protein is CASSAASTYNEQFF. CDR3 coding DNA: TGTGCCAGCTCAGCCGCGTCAACCTACAATGAGCAGTTCTTC. The chain links TRBV18 to TRBJ2-1, with unresolved D. Germline V gene data show CDR1 as KGHSH and CDR2 as LQKENI. V lost 5 bases and J 2 bases, leaving 10 bases between the germline ends. The CDR3 consists of 14 residues.

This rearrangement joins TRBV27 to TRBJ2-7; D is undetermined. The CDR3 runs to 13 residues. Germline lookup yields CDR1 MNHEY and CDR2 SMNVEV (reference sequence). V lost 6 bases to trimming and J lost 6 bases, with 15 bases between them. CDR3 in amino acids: CASRLQRLAEQYF. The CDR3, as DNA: TGTGCCAGCAGGCTTCAGAGGTTGGCCGAGCAGTACTTC.

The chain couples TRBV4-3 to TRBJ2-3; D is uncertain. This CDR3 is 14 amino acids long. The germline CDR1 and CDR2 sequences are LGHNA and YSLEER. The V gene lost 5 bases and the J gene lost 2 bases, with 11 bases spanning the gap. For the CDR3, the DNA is TGCGCCAGCAGCTTAAGGAAGTACACAGATACGCAGTATTTT. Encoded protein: CASSLRKYTDTQYF.

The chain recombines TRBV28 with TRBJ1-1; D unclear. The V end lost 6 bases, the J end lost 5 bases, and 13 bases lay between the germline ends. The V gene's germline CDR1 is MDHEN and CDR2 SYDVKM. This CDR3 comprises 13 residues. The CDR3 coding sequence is TGTGCCAGCAGGCCTCCAAGTTGGACTGAAGCTTTCTTT. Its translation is CASRPPSWTEAFF.

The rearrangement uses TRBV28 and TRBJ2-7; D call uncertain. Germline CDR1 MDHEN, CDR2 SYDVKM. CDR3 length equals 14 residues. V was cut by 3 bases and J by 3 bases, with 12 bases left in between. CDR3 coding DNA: TGTGCCAGCAGTTTGTCCCCTGCTAACTACGAGCAGTACTTC. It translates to CASSLSPANYEQYF.

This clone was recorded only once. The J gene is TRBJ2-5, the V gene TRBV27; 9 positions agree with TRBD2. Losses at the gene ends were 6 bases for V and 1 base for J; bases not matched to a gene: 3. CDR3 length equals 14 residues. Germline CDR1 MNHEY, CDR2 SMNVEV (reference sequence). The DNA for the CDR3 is TGTGCCAGCAGGCGACTAGCGGCCCAAGAGACCCAGTACTTC. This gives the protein CASRRLAAQETQYF.

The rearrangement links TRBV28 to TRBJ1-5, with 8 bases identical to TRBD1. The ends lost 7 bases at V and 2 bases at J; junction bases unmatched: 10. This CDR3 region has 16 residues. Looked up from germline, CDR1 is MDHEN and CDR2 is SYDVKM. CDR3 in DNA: TGTGCCAGCACCCCCCAGACAGGGGCGGGCAATCAGCCCCAGCATTTT. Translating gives CASTPQTGAGNQPQHF.

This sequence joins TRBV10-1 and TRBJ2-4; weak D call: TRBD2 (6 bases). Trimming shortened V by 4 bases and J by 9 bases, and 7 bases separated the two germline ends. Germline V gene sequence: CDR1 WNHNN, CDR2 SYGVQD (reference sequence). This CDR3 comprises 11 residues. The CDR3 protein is CASSAGGIQYF. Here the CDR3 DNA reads TGCGCCAGCAGTGCCGGGGGCATTCAGTACTTC.

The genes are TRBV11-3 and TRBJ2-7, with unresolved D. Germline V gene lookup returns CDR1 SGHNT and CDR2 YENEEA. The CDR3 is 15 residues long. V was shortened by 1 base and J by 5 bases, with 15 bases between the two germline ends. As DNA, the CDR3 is TGTGCCAGCAGCTTAGGGGCAGGCCCAGGCGACGAGCAGTACTTC. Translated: CASSLGAGPGDEQYF.

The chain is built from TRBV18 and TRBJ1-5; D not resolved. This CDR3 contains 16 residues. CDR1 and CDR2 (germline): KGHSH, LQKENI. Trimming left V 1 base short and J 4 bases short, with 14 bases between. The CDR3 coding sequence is TGTGCCAGCTCACCACTTCCAAACATCGAGAATCAGCCCCAGCATTTT. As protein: CASSPLPNIENQPQHF.

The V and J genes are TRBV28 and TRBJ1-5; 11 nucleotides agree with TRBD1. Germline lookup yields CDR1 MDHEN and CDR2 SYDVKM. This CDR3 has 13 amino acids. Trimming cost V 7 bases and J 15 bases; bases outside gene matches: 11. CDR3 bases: TGTGCCAGCAAGACAGGGGACAGGGGGAAAGGGCATTTT. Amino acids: CASKTGDRGKGHF.

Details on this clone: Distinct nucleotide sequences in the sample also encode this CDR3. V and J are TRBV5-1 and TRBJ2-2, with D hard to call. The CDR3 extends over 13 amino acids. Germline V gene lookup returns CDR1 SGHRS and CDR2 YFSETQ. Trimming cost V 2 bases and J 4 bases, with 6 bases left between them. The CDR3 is CASSLLGTGELFF. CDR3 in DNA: TGCGCCAGCAGCTTATTAGGCACCGGGGAGCTGTTTTTT.

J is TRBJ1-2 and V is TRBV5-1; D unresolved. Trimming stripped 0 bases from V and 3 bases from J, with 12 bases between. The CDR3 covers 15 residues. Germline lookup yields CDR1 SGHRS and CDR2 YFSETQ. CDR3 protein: CASSLDPGSDYGYTF. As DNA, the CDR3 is TGCGCCAGCAGCTTGGACCCAGGTTCAGACTATGGCTACACCTTC.

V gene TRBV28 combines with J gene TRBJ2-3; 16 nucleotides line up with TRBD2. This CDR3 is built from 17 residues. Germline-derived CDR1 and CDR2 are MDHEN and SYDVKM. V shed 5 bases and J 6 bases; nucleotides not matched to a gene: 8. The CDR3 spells CASSPPGLAGGGDTQYF. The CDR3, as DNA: TGTGCCAGCAGTCCCCCGGGACTAGCGGGAGGGGGGGATACGCAGTATTTT.

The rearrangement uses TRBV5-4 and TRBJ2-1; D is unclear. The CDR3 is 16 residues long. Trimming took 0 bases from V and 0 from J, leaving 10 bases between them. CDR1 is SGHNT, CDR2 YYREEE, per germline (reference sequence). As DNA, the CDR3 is TGTGCCAGCAGCTTGGGATCCAGCAGCTCCTACAATGAGCAGTTCTTC. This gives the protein CASSLGSSSSYNEQFF.

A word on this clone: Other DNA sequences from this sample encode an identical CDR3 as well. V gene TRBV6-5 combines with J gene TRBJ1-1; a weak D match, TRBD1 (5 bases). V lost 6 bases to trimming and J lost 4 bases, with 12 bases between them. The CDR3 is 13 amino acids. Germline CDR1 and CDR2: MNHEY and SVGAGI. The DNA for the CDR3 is TGTGCCAGCAGCTCGCGCGGGGGCACTGAAGCTTTCTTT. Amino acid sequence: CASSSRGGTEAFF.

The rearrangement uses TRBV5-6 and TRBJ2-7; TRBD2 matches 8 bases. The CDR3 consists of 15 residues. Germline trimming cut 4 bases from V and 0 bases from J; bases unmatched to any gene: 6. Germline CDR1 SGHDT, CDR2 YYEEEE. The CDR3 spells CASSPGLGNSYEQYF. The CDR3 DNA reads TGTGCCAGCAGCCCGGGACTAGGGAACTCCTACGAGCAGTACTTC. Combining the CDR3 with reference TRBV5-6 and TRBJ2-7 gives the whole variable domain DAGVTQSPTHLIKTRGQQVTLRCSPKSGHDTVSWYQQALGQGPQFIFQYYEEEERQRGNFPDRFSGHQFPNYSSELNVNALLLGDSALYLCASSPGLGNSYEQYFGPGTRLTVT.

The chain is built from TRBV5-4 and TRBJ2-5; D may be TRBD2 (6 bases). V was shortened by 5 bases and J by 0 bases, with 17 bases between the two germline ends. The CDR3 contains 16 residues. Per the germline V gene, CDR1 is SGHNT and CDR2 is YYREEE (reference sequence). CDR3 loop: CASSGGRETNQETQYF. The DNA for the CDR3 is TGTGCCAGCAGTGGAGGGCGAGAGACCAACCAAGAGACCCAGTACTTC.

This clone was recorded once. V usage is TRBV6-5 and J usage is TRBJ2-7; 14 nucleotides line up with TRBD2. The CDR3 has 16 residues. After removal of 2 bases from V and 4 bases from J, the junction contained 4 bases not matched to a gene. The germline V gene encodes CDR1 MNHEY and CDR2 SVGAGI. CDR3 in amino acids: CASSYTGTSGSYEQYF. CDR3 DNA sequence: TGTGCCAGCAGTTACACTGGGACTAGCGGGAGTTACGAGCAGTACTTC.

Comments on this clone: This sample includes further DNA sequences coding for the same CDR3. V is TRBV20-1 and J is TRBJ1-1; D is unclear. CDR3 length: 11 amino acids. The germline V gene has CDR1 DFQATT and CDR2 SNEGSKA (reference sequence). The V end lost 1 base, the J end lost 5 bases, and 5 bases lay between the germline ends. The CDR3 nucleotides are TGCAGTGCTAGAGCCGGGACTGAAGCTTTCTTT. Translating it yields CSARAGTEAFF.

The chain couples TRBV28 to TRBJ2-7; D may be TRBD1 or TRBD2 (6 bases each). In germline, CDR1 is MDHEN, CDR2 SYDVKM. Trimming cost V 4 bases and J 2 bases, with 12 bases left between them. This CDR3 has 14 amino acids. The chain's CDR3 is CASSSGDKTYEQYF. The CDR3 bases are TGTGCCAGCAGTTCGGGGGACAAAACCTACGAGCAGTACTTC. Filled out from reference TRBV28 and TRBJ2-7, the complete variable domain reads DVKVTQSSRYLVKRTGEKVFLECVQDMDHENMFWYRQDPGLGLRLIYFSYDVKMKEKGDIPEGYSVSREKKERFSLILESASTNQTSMYLCASSSGDKTYEQYFGPGTRLTVT.

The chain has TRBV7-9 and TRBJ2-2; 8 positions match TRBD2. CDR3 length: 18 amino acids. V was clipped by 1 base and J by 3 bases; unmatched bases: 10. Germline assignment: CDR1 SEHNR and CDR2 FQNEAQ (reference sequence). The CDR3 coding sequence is TGTGCCAGCAGCTTAGGGGGAGCGGGAGCATTGGACACCGGGGAGCTGTTTTTT. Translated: CASSLGGAGALDTGELFF.

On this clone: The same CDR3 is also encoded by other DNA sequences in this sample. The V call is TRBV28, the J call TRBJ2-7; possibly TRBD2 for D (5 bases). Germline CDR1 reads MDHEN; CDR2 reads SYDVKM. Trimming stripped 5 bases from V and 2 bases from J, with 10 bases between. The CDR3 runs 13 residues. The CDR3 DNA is TGTGCCAGCAGTCTACCCGGGGCCTACGAGCAGTACTTC. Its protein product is CASSLPGAYEQYF.

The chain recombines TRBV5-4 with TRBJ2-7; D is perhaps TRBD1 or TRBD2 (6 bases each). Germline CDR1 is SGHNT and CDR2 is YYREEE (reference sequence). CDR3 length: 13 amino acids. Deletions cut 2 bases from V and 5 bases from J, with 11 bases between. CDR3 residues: CASSFRGADEQYF. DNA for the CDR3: TGTGCCAGCAGCTTTAGGGGGGCGGACGAGCAGTACTTC.

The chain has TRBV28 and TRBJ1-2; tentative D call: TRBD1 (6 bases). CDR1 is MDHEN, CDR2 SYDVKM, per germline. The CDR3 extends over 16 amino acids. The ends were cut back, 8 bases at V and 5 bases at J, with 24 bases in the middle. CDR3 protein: CASAEPKGGGVYGYTF. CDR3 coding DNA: TGTGCCAGCGCCGAACCAAAAGGGGGGGGAGTATATGGCTACACCTTC.